A single sample gave rise to the 2 T cell receptor beta chains below, sequenced in a study of cytomegalovirus exposure and HLA in healthy donors. PCR amplification relied on 60 Vbeta primers (plus 13 Jbeta primers). The repertoire was sequenced with immunoSEQ multiplex PCR; TCRdb's copy has only in-frame clones and lacks some. The data show 150,000 to 200,000 clones, 80% to 90% seen once. What was sequenced was PBMCs. All receptors derive from a young woman in good health and CMV-seronegative.

The chain combines TRBV5-1 with TRBJ2-5; tentatively, D is TRBD1 (5 bases). V was shortened by 1 base and J by 2 bases, with 6 bases between the two germline ends. From germline, CDR1 is SGHRS and CDR2 YFSETQ. The CDR3 spans 13 residues. In DNA form, the CDR3 reads TGCGCCAGCAGCTTGAGACAGCAAGAGACCCAGTACTTC. It yields the protein CASSLRQQETQYF.

The V call is TRBV5-6, the J call TRBJ1-3; no reliable D call. CDR1 is SGHDT and CDR2 is YYEEEE in the germline V gene. The V end was cut by 3 bases, the J end by 1 base, with 14 bases between. This CDR3 region has 16 residues. The CDR3 region has the DNA TGTGCCAGCAGCTCGGGTCAGCTGAGGTCTGGAAACACCATATATTTT. Its protein is CASSSGQLRSGNTIYF.